This TCR beta chain was sequenced for a study of blood T cell repertoires in COVID-19. Looking at the study overall: Whether acute or convalescent, the COVID-19 samples came from the United States, Italy and Spain. PBMCs, B-cell-depleted T cells, or T cells provided the cDNA or gDNA that made up the material.

In the authors' methods: The assay estimated nucleated cells by amplifying reference gene primers. Measured with immunoSEQ multiplex PCR; TCRdb has only the in-frame clones, and not every one. The DNA was the basis for D and trimming; V, J and clone size are from that table. The sample contains around 110,000 clones, 65% to 85% of which appear only once. Deletions cut 4 bases from V and 7 bases from J, with 8 bases between. Germline values: CDR1 LNHDA, CDR2 SQIVND (reference sequence). This CDR3 spans 13 amino acids. The receptor was derived from a woman in her seventies with acute or convalescent COVID-19. The sample consisted of peripheral blood. The chain couples TRBV19 to TRBJ1-6; D is undetermined. The DNA for the CDR3 is TGTGCCAGTAGTACCGGACTGAATTCACCCCTCCACTTT. Protein: CASSTGLNSPLHF. Using reference TRBV19 and TRBJ1-6 for the parts outside the CDR3, the full variable domain is DGGITQSPKYLFRKEGQNVTLSCEQNLNHDAMYWYRQDPGQGLRLIYYSQIVNDFQKGDIAEGYSVSREKKESFPLTVTSAQKNPTAFYLCASSTGLNSPLHFGNGTRLTVT.